This TCR beta chain emerged from a study of identical twins. CDR3 size: 16 residues. V was pared by 0 bases and J by 2 bases, with 15 bases between. Germline V CDR1 and CDR2: SGHRS, YFSETQ. TCRdb itself ran the 5' RACE reads through MiXCR, one entry per CDR3 protein. The sample has roughly 480,000 distinct CDR3 sequences, approximately 24% seen once. The sample holds a few counts of this clonotype. These data were likewise used in another study, on T cells expressing NK-cell markers.

Sequencing input: CD4+ T cells sorted from blood. This receptor was obtained from a young woman in good health. This chain uses TRBV5-1 with TRBJ2-7; D is unresolved. DNA of the CDR3: TGCGCCAGCAGCTTGGGCCACGGTAGAGCAGCCTACGAGCAGTACTTC. Translating gives CASSLGHGRAAYEQYF. The full variable domain, completed using reference TRBV5-1 and TRBJ2-7, is KAGVTQTPRYLIKTRGQQVTLSCSPISGHRSVSWYQQTPGQGLQFLFEYFSETQRNKGNFPGRFSGRQFSNSRSEMNVSTLELGDSALYLCASSLGHGRAAYEQYFGPGTRLTVT.